Listed here are 16 T cell receptor beta chains from one sample, sequenced in a study of cytomegalovirus exposure and HLA in healthy donors. The table came from immunoSEQ multiplex PCR; TCRdb's copy has only in-frame clones and leaves some out. The sample has roughly 70,000 clones, around 97% seen once. The source material was PBMCs. These TCRs come from a woman aged 18 to 35 in good health and CMV-seropositive.

The chain has TRBV30 and TRBJ1-1, with no clear D. Germline V CDR1 and CDR2: GTSNPN, SVGIG (reference sequence). This CDR3 spans 11 amino acids. Trimming took off 7 bases at V and 5 bases at J, with 11 bases between the two ends. The CDR3 nucleotides are TGTGCCTCCTTCGGGAGAACTGAAGCTTTCTTT. Encoded protein: CASFGRTEAFF.

The chain is built from TRBV6-5 and TRBJ1-5; D ambiguous. V gave up 5 bases and J gave up 5 bases, with 13 bases separating them. This CDR3 is 14 amino acids long. The germline V gene has CDR1 MNHEY and CDR2 SVGAGI. The CDR3 DNA is TGTGCCAGCAGTGAACGACCGGGTTATCAGCCCCAGCATTTT. It encodes CASSERPGYQPQHF.

The V and J genes are TRBV6-1 and TRBJ1-5; the match to TRBD1 covers 10 bases. Germline values: CDR1 MNHNS, CDR2 SASEGT. Germline trimming cut 6 bases from V and 7 bases from J; bases unmatched to any gene: 9. The CDR3 totals 15 residues. This CDR3 is CASSPKGTGDQPQHF. The CDR3 DNA reads TGTGCCAGCAGCCCCAAGGGGACAGGGGACCAGCCCCAGCATTTT.

The V and J genes are TRBV7-6 and TRBJ2-3; 7 bases align to TRBD1. The V gene end was trimmed by 0 bases and the J gene end by 2 bases; junction bases not matched to a gene: 5. This CDR3 contains 16 residues. Germline loops: CDR1 SGHVS, CDR2 FNYEAQ. The DNA of the CDR3 is TGTGCCAGCAGCTTAGCGGCAGGGGGTGACACAGATACGCAGTATTTT. Its protein is CASSLAAGGDTDTQYF.

CDR3 coding DNA: TGTGCCAGCGAGAACTCCCTAGCGGACACCGGGGAGCTGTTTTTT. Translated: CASENSLADTGELFF. The rearrangement joins TRBV5-5 to TRBJ2-2; 7 bases match TRBD2. J lost 3 bases, V lost 7 bases, and 9 bases had no gene match. The CDR3 consists of 15 residues. The germline V gene has CDR1 SGHKS and CDR2 YYEKEE (reference sequence). The complete variable domain, with remaining parts taken from reference TRBV5-5 and TRBJ2-2, reads DAGVTQSPTHLIKTRGQQVTLRCSPISGHKSVSWYQQVLGQGPQFIFQYYEKEERGRGNFPDRFSARQFPNYSSELNVNALLLGDSALYLCASENSLADTGELFFGEGSRLTVL.

The chain is built from TRBV28 and TRBJ2-7, with 16 bases matching TRBD2. The CDR3 consists of 17 residues. CDR1 and CDR2 (germline): MDHEN, SYDVKM. Trimming removed 4 bases from V and 5 bases from J; junction bases left unmatched: 8. CDR3: CASSSPGTSGRGHEQYF. CDR3 DNA: TGTGCCAGCAGTTCCCCCGGGACTAGCGGGAGGGGCCACGAGCAGTACTTC.

V usage is TRBV7-3 and J usage is TRBJ2-2, with 7 bases matching TRBD2. CDR3 size: 14 residues. V lost 5 bases to trimming and J lost 8 bases; unmatched junction nucleotides: 8. Germline CDR1 reads SGHTA; CDR2 reads FQGTGA. As DNA, the CDR3 is TGTGCCAGCAGCACCAACGGACTAGTAGGGGAGCTGTTTTTT. Its translation: CASSTNGLVGELFF.

The chain has TRBV30 and TRBJ2-7; 9 bases are a match to TRBD2. Germline trimming cut 0 bases from V and 5 bases from J; bases unmatched to any gene: 8. Germline V CDR1 and CDR2: GTSNPN, SVGIG (reference sequence). This CDR3 comprises 15 residues. CDR3 sequence (DNA): TGTGCCTGGAGTGTAGGAGCGGGAGGACTTGACGAGCAGTACTTC. It codes for CAWSVGAGGLDEQYF.

The chain is built from TRBV5-4 and TRBJ1-2, with TRBD1 identical over 8 bases. Germline trimming cut 1 base from V and 7 bases from J; bases unmatched to any gene: 9. This CDR3 has 15 amino acids. Germline V gene data show CDR1 as SGHNT and CDR2 as YYREEE (reference sequence). The CDR3 reads CASSLQGGQGFGYTF. The DNA of the CDR3 is TGTGCCAGCAGCTTGCAAGGTGGACAGGGCTTTGGCTACACCTTC.

This clone was counted only a few times. The gene calls are TRBV7-6 and TRBJ1-1; 9 bases fit TRBD1. The CDR3 runs 13 residues. After removal of 4 bases from V and 4 bases from J, the junction contained 1 base not matched to a gene. Per the germline V gene, CDR1 is SGHVS and CDR2 is FNYEAQ. The CDR3 region has the DNA TGTGCCAGCAGCTCGGGACAGGGCACTGAAGCTTTCTTT. Amino acids: CASSSGQGTEAFF.

The chain is built from TRBV5-6 and TRBJ1-1; D unclear. Trimming cost V 1 base and J 1 base, with 8 bases left between them. This CDR3 comprises 14 residues. The germline gives CDR1 SGHDT, CDR2 YYEEEE. CDR3 protein: CASSLISGNTEAFF. The CDR3 DNA reads TGTGCCAGCAGCTTGATTAGCGGGAACACTGAAGCTTTCTTT.

V gene TRBV5-4 combines with J gene TRBJ2-5; TRBD2 agrees at 9 bases. The length of the CDR3 is 16 residues. CDR1 and CDR2 from the germline V gene are SGHNT and YYREEE (reference sequence). The junction had 13 bases not matched to a gene; V was cut back by 4 bases and J by 6 bases. CDR3 in amino acids: CASSPGTSRDVKTQYF. CDR3 bases: TGTGCCAGCAGCCCCGGGACTAGCAGGGACGTAAAGACCCAGTACTTC.

V gene TRBV7-9 combines with J gene TRBJ2-7; D call uncertain. This CDR3 contains 14 residues. The V end was cut by 5 bases, the J end by 7 bases, with 18 bases between. From germline, CDR1 is SEHNR and CDR2 FQNEAQ (reference sequence). The DNA for the CDR3 is TGTGCCAGCAGCCCCACGTTTCACCCGGTTGAGCAGTACTTC. This codes for CASSPTFHPVEQYF.

The chain carries TRBV27 and TRBJ1-3, with D hard to call. CDR3 length equals 14 residues. V lost 8 bases and J 0 bases, leaving 11 bases between the germline ends. The germline CDR1 and CDR2 sequences are MNHEY and SMNVEV (reference sequence). CDR3 loop: CASASGDSGNTIYF. The CDR3 bases are TGTGCCAGCGCTAGCGGGGACTCTGGAAACACCATATATTTT.

The chain links TRBV6-5 to TRBJ1-4; tentatively, D is TRBD1 (5 bases). This CDR3 contains 14 residues. The V and J ends lost 6 bases and 7 bases respectively, with 15 bases between them. Germline V gene lookup returns CDR1 MNHEY and CDR2 SVGAGI. In DNA form, the CDR3 reads TGTGCCAGCAGACCCGGGGGGGGATCTGAAAAACTGTTTTTT. This gives the protein CASRPGGGSEKLFF.

Comment on this clone: At one end, the junction sequence differs from germline, possibly due to a read error. The same CDR3 can be traced to other DNA sequences in this sample. The chain has TRBV28 and TRBJ2-7; TRBD1 aligns across 7 bases. The CDR3 runs to 16 residues. Germline V gives CDR1 MDHEN, CDR2 SYDVKM. The CDR3 sequence is CASSLTGAVLLHEQYF. The CDR3 DNA is TGTGCCAGCAGTCTAACAGGGGCCGTACTCCTCCACGAACAGTACTTC.